This TCR beta chain was retrieved from a study of T cells in Graves' hyperthyroidism and ophthalmopathy. This clonotype was seen only a few times. What was amplified from RNA transcripts were TCR beta CDR3 regions. The TCR CDR3 was amplified in a first-round RT-PCR using the HTBI primer set. TCRdb ran MiXCR on the multiplex PCR reads and lists one entry per CDR3 protein. In the table there are about 720,000 distinct CDR3 sequences, approximately 19% of which are singletons. With 4 bases removed from V and 2 bases from J, the gap between germline ends came to 13 bases. CDR1 is SGHRS, CDR2 YFSETQ, per germline. CDR3 size: 15 residues.

Sequencing was carried out using blood. This TCR came from a woman in her 50s with Graves' hyperthyroidism that later progressed to Graves' ophthalmopathy. The rearrangement joins TRBV5-1 to TRBJ1-5; D may be TRBD1 (6 bases). CDR3 residues: CASSEQGRGNQPQHF. CDR3 DNA sequence: TGCGCCAGCAGCGAACAGGGTCGTGGCAATCAGCCCCAGCATTTT.